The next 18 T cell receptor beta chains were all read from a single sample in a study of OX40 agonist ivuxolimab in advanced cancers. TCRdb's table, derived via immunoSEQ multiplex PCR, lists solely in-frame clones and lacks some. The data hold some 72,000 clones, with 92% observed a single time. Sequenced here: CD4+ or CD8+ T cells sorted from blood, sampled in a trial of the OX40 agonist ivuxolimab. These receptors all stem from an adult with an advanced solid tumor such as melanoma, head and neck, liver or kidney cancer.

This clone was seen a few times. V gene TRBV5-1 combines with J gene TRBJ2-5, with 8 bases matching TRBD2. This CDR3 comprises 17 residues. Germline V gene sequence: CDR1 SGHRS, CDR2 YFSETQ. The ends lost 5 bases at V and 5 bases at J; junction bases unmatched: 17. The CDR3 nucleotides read TGCGCCAGCAGAGCCTCGGGAGGGGCGGGAGGCTTGGAGACCCAGTACTTC. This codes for CASRASGGAGGLETQYF.

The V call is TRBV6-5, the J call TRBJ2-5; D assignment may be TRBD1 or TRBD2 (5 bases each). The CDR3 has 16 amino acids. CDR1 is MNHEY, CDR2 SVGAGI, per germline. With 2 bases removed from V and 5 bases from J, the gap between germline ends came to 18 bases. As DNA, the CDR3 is TGTGCCAGCAGTTACACCCCCGGGCCGGGGCAGGAGACCCAGTACTTC. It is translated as CASSYTPGPGQETQYF.

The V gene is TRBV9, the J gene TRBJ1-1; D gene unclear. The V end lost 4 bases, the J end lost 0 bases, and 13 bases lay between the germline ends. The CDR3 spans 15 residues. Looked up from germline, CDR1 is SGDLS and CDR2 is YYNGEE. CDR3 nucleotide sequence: TGTGCCAGCAGCCCCCTCGGCGGGCTGAACACTGAAGCTTTCTTT. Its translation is CASSPLGGLNTEAFF.

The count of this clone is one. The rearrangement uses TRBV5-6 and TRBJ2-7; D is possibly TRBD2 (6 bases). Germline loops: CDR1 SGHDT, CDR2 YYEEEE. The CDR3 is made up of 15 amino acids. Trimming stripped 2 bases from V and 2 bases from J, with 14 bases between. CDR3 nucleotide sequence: TGTGCCAGCAGCTTTTCGGGAGATCGAACCTACGAGCAGTACTTC. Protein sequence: CASSFSGDRTYEQYF.

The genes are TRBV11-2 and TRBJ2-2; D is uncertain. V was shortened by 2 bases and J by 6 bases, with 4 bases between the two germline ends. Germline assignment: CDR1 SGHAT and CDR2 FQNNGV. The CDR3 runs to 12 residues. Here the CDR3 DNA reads TGTGCCAGCAGCTTAATGCCCGGGGAGCTGTTTTTT. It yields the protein CASSLMPGELFF.

In DNA, the CDR3 is TGTGCCAGCAGTTCCATAGGTGCTGGGGCCAACGTCCTGACTTTC. Translated: CASSSIGAGANVLTF. The V call is TRBV28, the J call TRBJ2-6, with D unresolved. The ends were cut back, 4 bases at V and 2 bases at J, with 9 bases in the middle. Germline assignment: CDR1 MDHEN and CDR2 SYDVKM. The CDR3 contains 15 residues.

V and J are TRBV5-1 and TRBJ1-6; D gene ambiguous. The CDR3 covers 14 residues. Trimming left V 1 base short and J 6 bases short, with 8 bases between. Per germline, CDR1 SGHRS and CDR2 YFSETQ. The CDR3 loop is CASSLYLSNSPLHF. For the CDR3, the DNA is TGCGCCAGCAGCTTGTACCTTAGTAATTCACCCCTCCACTTT.

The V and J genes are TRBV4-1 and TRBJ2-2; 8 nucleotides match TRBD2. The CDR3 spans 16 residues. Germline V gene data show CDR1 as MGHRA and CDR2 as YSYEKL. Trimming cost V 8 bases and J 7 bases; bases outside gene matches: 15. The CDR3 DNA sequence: TGCGCCAGCCGAAGCCCTGGGCGGGAGGCGATCGGGGAGCTGTTTTTT. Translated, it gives CASRSPGREAIGELFF.

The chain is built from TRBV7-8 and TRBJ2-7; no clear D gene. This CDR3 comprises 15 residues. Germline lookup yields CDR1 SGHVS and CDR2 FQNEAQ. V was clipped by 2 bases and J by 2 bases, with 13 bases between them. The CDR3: CASSLMMATAYEQYF. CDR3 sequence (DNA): TGTGCCAGCAGCTTAATGATGGCGACCGCCTACGAGCAGTACTTC.

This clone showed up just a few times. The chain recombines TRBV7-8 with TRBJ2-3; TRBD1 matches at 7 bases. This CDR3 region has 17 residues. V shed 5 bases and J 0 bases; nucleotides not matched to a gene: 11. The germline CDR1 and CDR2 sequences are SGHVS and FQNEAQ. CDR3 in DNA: TGTGCCAGCAGCGGTCTACCAGGGGGAATCAGCACAGATACGCAGTATTTT. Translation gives CASSGLPGGISTDTQYF.

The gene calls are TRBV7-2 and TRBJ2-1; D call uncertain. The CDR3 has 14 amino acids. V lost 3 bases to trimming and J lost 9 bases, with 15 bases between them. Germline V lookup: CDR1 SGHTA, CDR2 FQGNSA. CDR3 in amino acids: CASSLYPKTSEQFF. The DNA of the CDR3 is TGTGCCAGCAGCTTGTACCCCAAGACGAGTGAGCAGTTCTTC.

The CDR3 nucleotides are TGTGCCAGCTCACCAAGACAAGCGGAGACCCAGTACTTC. Translating it yields CASSPRQAETQYF. The chain links TRBV18 to TRBJ2-5, with unresolved D. V dropped 2 bases and J dropped 5 bases, with 9 bases sitting between them. The CDR3 runs 13 residues. Germline assignment: CDR1 KGHSH and CDR2 LQKENI.

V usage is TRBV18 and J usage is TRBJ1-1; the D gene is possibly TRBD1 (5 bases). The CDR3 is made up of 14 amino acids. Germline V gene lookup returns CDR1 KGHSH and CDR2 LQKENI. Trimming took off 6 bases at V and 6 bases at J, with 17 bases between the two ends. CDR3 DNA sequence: TGTGCCAGCTCTCCCACAGGAGGTAACTCTGAAGCTTTCTTT. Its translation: CASSPTGGNSEAFF. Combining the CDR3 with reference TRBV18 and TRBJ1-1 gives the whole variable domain NAGVMQNPRHLVRRRGQEARLRCSPMKGHSHVYWYRQLPEEGLKFMVYLQKENIIDESGMPKERFSAEFPKEGPSILRIQQVVRGDSAAYFCASSPTGGNSEAFFGQGTRLTVV.

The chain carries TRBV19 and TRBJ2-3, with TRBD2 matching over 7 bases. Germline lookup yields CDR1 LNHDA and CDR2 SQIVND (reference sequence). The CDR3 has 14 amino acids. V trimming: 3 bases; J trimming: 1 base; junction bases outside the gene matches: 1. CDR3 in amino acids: CASSIGGGTDTQYF. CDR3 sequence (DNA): TGTGCCAGTAGTATTGGGGGGGGCACAGATACGCAGTATTTT.

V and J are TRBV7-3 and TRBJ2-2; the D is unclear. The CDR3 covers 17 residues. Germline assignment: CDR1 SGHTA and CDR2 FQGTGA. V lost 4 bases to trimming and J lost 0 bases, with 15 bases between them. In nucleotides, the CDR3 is TGTGCCAGCAGCTCTATCCCCGGGCAGGCGAACACCGGGGAGCTGTTTTTT. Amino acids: CASSSIPGQANTGELFF.

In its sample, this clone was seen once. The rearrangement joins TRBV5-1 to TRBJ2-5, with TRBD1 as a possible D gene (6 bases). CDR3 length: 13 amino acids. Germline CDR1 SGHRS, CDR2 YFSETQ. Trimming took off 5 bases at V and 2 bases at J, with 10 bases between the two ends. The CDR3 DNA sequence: TGCGCCAGCAGTCCCGGACAGCAAGAGACCCAGTACTTC. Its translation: CASSPGQQETQYF. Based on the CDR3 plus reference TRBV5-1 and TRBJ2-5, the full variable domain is KAGVTQTPRYLIKTRGQQVTLSCSPISGHRSVSWYQQTPGQGLQFLFEYFSETQRNKGNFPGRFSGRQFSNSRSEMNVSTLELGDSALYLCASSPGQQETQYFGPGTRLLVL.

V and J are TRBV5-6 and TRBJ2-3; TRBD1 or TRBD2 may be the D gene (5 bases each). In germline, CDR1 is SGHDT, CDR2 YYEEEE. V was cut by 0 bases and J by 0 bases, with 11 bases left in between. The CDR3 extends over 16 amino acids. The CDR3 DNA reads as TGTGCCAGCAGCTTGGCCTTTGGGGGAAGCACAGATACGCAGTATTTT. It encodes CASSLAFGGSTDTQYF.

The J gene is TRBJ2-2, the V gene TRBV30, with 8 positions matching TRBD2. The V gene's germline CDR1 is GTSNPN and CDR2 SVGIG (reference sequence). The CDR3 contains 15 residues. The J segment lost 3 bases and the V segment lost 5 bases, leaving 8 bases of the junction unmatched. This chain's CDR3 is CAWGGAAGDTGELFF. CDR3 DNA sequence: TGTGCCTGGGGAGGGGCAGCGGGAGACACCGGGGAGCTGTTTTTT. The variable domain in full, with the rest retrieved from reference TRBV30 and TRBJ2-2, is SQTIHQWPATLVQPVGSPLSLECTVEGTSNPNLYWYRQAAGRGLQLLFYSVGIGQISSEVPQNLSASRPQDRQFILSSKKLLLSDSGFYLCAWGGAAGDTGELFFGEGSRLTVL.